Listed below are T cell receptor beta chains from one sample, sequenced in a study of T cell responses to AZD1222 COVID-19 vaccine. The data were produced by immunoSEQ multiplex PCR, yet TCRdb's version contains in-frame clones alone and is incomplete. The sample includes 100,000 to 150,000 clones, more than 80% of them seen just once. This sample comprised peripheral blood, obtained on day 0 of AZD1222 vaccination. The receptors come from an adult in good health. The CDR3 runs from the conserved cysteine through the conserved F or W. Each record gives: V gene, CDR3 protein.

TRBV19 CASSIGTPFSYEQYF
TRBV5-1 CASSDDRGFIEAFF
TRBV6-4 CASSETSGSYEQYF
TRBV29-1 CSVGGETNYGYTF
TRBV2 CASRWTVTEKLFF
TRBV7-8 CASSLAMSGKGVRYF
TRBV19 CASSDQGRVAQHF
TRBV11-3 CASSFSTGRPYNEQFF
TRBV5-4 CASSSRTSGMGTDTQYF
TRBV2 CASSELPNTDTQYF
TRBV6-2/TRBV6-3 CASSYNSNRNQPQHF
TRBV7-5 CVRSLLRDAYEQYF
TRBV28 CASSSSGGGNQPQHF
TRBV9 CASSDEGRTYEQYF
TRBV5-8 CASSLGTAPSYEQYF
TRBV5-8 CASSFVYGLTGELFF
TRBV9 CASSVGPKLGFYEQYF
TRBV12-3/TRBV12-4 CASSLDSLYEQYF
TRBV28 CASSLKREGTDTQYF
TRBV5-1 CASSSGQGIQPLHF
TRBV11-2 CASSRGTASYGYTF
TRBV7-2 CASSLAGLGEQYF
TRBV15 CATSRGQTSSYEQYF
TRBV25-1 CASSEFGTAAQYF
TRBV7-9 CASSITGYGYTF
TRBV5-4 CASSSGGGSYNEQFF
TRBV5-1 CASSAEAGEAFF